The 3 T cell receptor beta chains reported below all come from one sample, sequenced in a study of CD8+ T cells in alopecia areata. The treatment: oral pan-JAK inhibitor, 5-10 mg twice daily. Once RNA had been extracted, it was reverse transcribed into cDNA to act as the sequencing template. Sequenced by immunoSEQ multiplex PCR; TCRdb stores in-frame clones only, minus some. The sample lists over 150,000 clones, about 60% occurring once. Source: CD8+ T cells sorted from blood, taken at week 24, from a patient treated with tofacitinib. The receptor set was obtained from a human donor with alopecia areata.

This clone is a singleton in its sample. CDR3 residues: CASSLAPASTGELFF. In DNA, the CDR3 is TGTGCCAGCAGCTTAGCTCCGGCCTCCACCGGGGAGCTGTTTTTT. This chain joins TRBV7-9 and TRBJ2-2, with D uncertain. CDR1 and CDR2 (germline): SEHNR, FQNEAQ (reference sequence). CDR3 length: 15 amino acids. Trimming shortened V by 0 bases and J by 4 bases, and 9 bases separated the two germline ends.

The chain uses TRBV27 and TRBJ1-5; the D is unclear. The CDR3 is 15 amino acids. CDR1 and CDR2 from the germline V gene are MNHEY and SMNVEV (reference sequence). Trimming removed 2 bases at V and 2 bases at J, with 10 bases between. CDR3 residues: CASSLRWGGNQPQHF. The CDR3 DNA reads TGTGCCAGCAGTTTACGGTGGGGTGGCAATCAGCCCCAGCATTTT.

This clone occurred once. The genes are TRBV5-1 and TRBJ2-1; unclear D gene. The V and J ends lost 2 bases and 8 bases respectively, with 11 bases between them. Germline values: CDR1 SGHRS, CDR2 YFSETQ. The length of the CDR3 is 13 residues. CDR3 bases: TGCGCCAGCAGCTTCGCGATAGGTTATGAGCAGTTCTTC. Its translation: CASSFAIGYEQFF.